The table lists the clone carrying this T cell receptor beta chain with many counts. Its antigen is unknown. Patients aged 18 to 65 with hyperthyroidism were newly diagnosed, with duration under 2 months. J was trimmed by 5 bases and V by 1 base; bases with no gene match: 8. The CDR3 extends over 19 amino acids. CDR1 is MNHEY, CDR2 SVGAGI, per germline. This sample is drawn from a study of T cells in Graves' hyperthyroidism and ophthalmopathy. General study points: Most expanded thyroid clonotypes above 0.001 recurred in blood.

The source material, RNA transcripts, was used to amplify TCR beta CDR3 regions. A first-round RT-PCR of the TCR CDR3 used the HTBI primer set. TCRdb re-called the multiplex PCR reads with MiXCR, one entry per CDR3 protein. This table holds 650,000 to 750,000 distinct CDR3 sequences, 14% found once. Sequenced input: blood. This TCR came from a woman younger than 35 with Graves' hyperthyroidism. This chain uses TRBV6-5 with TRBJ2-2; 15 bases match TRBD2. The CDR3 DNA follows: TGTGCCAGCAGTTACTTCTCCGGACTAGCGGGAGGGGGAACCGGGGAGCTGTTTTTT. Translating gives CASSYFSGLAGGGTGELFF.